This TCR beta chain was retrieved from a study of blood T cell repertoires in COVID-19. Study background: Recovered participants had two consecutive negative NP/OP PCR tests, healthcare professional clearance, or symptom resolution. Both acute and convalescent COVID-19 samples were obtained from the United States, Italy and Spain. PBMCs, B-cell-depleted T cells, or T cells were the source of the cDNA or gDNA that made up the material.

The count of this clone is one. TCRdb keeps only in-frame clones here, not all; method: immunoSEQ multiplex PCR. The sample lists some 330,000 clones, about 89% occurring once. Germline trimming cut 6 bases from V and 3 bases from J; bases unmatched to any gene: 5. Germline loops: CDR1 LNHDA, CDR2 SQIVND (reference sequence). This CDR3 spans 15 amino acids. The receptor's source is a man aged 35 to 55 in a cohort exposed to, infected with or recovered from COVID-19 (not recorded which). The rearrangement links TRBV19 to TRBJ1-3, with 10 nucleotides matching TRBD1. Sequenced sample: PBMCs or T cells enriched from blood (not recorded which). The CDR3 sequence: CASSPGQGVGNTIYF. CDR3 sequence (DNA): TGTGCCAGTAGCCCCGGACAGGGGGTTGGAAACACCATATATTTT. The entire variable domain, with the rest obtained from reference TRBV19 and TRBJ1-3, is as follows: DGGITQSPKYLFRKEGQNVTLSCEQNLNHDAMYWYRQDPGQGLRLIYYSQIVNDFQKGDIAEGYSVSREKKESFPLTVTSAQKNPTAFYLCASSPGQGVGNTIYFGEGSWLTVV.